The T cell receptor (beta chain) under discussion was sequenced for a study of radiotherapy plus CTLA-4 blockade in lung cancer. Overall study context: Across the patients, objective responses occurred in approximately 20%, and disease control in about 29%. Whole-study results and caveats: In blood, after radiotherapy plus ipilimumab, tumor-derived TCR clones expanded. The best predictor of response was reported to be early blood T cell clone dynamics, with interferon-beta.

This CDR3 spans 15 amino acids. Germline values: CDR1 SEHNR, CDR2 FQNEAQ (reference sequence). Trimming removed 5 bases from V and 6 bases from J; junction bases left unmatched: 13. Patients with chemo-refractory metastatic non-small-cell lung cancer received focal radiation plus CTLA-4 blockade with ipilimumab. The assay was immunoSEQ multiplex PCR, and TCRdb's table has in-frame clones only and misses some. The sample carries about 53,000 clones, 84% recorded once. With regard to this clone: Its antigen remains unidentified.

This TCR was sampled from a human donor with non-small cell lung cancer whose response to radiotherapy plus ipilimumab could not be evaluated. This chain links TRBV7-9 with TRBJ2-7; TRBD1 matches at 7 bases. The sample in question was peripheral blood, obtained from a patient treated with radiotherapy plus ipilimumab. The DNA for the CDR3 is TGTGCCAGCAGCCCCGAGGGAGACAGGGCGTCCGAGCAGTACTTC. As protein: CASSPEGDRASEQYF.